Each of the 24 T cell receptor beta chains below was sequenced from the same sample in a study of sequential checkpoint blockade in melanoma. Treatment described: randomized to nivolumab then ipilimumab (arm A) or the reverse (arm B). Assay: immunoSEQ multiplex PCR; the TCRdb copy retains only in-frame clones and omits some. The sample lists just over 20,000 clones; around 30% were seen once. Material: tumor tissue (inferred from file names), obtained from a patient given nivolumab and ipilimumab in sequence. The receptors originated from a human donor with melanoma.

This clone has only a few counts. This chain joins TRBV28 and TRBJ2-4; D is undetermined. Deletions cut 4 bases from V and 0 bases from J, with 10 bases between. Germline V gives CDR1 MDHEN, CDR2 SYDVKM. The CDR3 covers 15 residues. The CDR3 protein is CASSSPQEAKNIQYF. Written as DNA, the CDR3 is TGTGCCAGCAGTTCCCCCCAGGAAGCCAAAAACATTCAGTACTTC.

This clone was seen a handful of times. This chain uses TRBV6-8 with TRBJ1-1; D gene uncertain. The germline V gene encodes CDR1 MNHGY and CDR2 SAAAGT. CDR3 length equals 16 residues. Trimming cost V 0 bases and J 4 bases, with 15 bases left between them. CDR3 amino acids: CASSYSIAGGSTEAFF. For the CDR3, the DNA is TGTGCCAGCAGTTACTCGATTGCAGGTGGAAGCACTGAAGCTTTCTTT.

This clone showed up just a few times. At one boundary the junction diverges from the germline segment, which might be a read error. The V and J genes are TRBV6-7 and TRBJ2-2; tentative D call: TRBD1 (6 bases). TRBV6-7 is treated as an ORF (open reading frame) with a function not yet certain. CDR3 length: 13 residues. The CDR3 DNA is TGTGCCAGCATTTACAGGGACACCGGGGAGCTGTTTTTT. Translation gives CASIYRDTGELFF.

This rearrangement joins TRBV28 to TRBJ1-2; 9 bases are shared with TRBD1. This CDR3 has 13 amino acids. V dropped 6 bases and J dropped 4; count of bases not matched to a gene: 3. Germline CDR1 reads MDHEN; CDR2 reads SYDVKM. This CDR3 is CASSGDRVYGYTF. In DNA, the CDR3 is TGTGCCAGCAGCGGGGACAGGGTCTATGGCTACACCTTC.

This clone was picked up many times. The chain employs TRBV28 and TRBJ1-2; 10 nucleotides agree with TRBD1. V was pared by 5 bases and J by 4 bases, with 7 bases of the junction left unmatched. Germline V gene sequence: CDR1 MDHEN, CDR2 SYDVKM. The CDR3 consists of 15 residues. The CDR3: CASSIPTGGGYGYTF. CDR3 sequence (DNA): TGTGCCAGCAGTATCCCGACAGGGGGCGGCTATGGCTACACCTTC.

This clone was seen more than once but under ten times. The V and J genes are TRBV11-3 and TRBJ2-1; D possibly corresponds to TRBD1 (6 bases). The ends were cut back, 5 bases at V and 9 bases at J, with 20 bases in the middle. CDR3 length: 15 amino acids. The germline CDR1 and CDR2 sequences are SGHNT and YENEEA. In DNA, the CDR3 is TGTGCCAGCAGCAAGACCCGCCAGGGGATCAGTGAGCAGTTCTTC. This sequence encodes CASSKTRQGISEQFF.

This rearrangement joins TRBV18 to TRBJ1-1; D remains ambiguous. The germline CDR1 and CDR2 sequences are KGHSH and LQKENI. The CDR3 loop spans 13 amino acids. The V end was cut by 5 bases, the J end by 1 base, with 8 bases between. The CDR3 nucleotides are TGTGCCAGCTCAACGAACACGAACACTGAAGCTTTCTTT. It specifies CASSTNTNTEAFF.

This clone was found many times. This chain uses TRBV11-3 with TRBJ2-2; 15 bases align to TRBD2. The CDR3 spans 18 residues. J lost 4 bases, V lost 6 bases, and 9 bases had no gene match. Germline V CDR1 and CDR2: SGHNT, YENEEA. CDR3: CASSLRTSGRVSTGELFF. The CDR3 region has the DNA TGTGCCAGCAGTCTGCGGACTAGCGGGAGGGTTTCCACCGGGGAGCTGTTTTTT.

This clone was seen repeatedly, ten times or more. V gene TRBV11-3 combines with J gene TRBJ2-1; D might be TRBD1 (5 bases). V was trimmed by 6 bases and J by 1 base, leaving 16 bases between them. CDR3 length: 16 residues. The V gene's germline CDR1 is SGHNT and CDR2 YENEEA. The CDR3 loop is CASSPPAGPSYNEQFF. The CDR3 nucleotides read TGTGCCAGCAGTCCCCCCGCAGGGCCATCCTACAATGAGCAGTTCTTC.

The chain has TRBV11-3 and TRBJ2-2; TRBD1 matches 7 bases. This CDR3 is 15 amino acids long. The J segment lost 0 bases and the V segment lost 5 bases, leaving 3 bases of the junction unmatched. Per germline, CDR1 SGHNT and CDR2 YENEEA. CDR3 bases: TGTGCCAGCAGCCCCACAGGGGCGAACACCGGGGAGCTGTTTTTT. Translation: CASSPTGANTGELFF.

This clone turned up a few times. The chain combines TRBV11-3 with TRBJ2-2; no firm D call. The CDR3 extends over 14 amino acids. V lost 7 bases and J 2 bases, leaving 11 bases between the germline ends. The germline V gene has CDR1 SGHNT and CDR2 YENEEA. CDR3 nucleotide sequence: TGTGCCAGCAAGGGTGAAACCAACACCGGGGAGCTGTTTTTT. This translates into CASKGETNTGELFF.

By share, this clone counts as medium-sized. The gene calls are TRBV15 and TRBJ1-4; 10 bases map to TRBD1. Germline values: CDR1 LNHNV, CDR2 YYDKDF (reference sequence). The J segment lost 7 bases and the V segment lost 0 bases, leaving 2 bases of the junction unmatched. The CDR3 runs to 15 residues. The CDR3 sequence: CATSRERDRGEKLFF. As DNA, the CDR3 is TGTGCCACCAGCAGAGAGCGGGACAGGGGTGAAAAACTGTTTTTT.

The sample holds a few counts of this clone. The CDR3 loop reads CASSLGAPYGEAFF. In DNA, the CDR3 is TGTGCCAGCAGCTTGGGGGCGCCCTACGGCGAAGCTTTCTTT. The rearrangement uses TRBV11-3 and TRBJ1-1; a possible D gene is TRBD1 (6 bases). This CDR3 has 14 residues. Germline lookup yields CDR1 SGHNT and CDR2 YENEEA. Trimming took off 3 bases at V and 8 bases at J, with 16 bases between the two ends.

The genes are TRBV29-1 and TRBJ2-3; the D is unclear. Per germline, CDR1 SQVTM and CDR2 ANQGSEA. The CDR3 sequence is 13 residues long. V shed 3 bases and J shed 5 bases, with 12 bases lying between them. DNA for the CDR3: TGCAGCGTTGACAAGACCCTAGGAGATACGCAGTATTTT. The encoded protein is CSVDKTLGDTQYF.

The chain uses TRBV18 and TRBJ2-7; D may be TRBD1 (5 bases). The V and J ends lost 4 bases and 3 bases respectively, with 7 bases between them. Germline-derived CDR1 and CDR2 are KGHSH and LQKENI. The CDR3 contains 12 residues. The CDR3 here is CASSLTGYEQYF. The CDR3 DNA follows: TGTGCCAGCTCACTCACAGGCTACGAGCAGTACTTC.

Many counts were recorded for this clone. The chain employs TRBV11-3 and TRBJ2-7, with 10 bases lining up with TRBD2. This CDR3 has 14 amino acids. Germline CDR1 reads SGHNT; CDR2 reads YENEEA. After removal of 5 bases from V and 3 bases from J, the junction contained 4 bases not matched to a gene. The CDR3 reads CASSMVAGGYEQYF. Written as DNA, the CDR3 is TGTGCCAGCAGCATGGTAGCGGGGGGCTACGAGCAGTACTTC.

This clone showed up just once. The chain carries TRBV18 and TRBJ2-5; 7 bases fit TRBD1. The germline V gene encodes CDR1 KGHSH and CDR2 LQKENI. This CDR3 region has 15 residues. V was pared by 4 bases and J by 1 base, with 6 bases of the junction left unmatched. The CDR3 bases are TGTGCCAGCTCACACAGGCAGGGGGTCCAAGAGACCCAGTACTTC. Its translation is CASSHRQGVQETQYF. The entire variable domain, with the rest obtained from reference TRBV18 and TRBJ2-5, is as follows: NAGVMQNPRHLVRRRGQEARLRCSPMKGHSHVYWYRQLPEEGLKFMVYLQKENIIDESGMPKERFSAEFPKEGPSILRIQQVVRGDSAAYFCASSHRQGVQETQYFGPGTRLLVL.

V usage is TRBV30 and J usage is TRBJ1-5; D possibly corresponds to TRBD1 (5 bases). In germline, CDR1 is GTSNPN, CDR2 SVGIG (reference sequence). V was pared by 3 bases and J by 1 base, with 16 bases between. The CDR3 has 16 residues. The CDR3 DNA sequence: TGTGCCTGGAGCCCCGCGTTCGGGGGAAGCAATCAGCCCCAGCATTTT. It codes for CAWSPAFGGSNQPQHF.

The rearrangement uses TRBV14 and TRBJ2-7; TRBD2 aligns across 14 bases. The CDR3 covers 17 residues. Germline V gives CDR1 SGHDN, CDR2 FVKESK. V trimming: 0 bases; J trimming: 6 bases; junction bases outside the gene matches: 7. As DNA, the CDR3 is TGTGCCAGCAGCCAAGATCAGGGACTAGCGGGAGAGCGCGAGCAGTACTTC. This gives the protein CASSQDQGLAGEREQYF.

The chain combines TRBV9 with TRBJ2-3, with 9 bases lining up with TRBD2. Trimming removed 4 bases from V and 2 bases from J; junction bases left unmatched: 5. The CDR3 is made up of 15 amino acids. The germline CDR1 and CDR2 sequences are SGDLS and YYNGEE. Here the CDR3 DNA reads TGTGCCAGCAGCCTGACTAGCGGAGTCACAGATACGCAGTATTTT. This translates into CASSLTSGVTDTQYF.

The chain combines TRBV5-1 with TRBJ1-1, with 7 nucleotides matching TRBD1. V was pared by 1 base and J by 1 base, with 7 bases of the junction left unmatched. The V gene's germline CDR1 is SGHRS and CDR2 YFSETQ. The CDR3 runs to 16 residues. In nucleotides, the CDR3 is TGCGCCAGCAGCTTGACAGGGGACCCTTGGAACACTGAAGCTTTCTTT. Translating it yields CASSLTGDPWNTEAFF.

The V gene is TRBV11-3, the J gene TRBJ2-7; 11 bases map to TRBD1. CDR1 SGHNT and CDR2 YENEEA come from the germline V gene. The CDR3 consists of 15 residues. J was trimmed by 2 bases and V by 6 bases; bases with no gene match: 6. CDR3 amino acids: CASSSGQGATYEQYF. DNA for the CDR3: TGTGCCAGCAGTTCCGGACAGGGGGCAACCTACGAGCAGTACTTC.

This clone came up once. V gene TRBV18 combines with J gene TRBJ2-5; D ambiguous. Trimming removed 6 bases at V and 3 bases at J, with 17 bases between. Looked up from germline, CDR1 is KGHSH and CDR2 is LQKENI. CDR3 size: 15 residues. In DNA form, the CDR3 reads TGTGCCAGCTCCCCCGCAACTGGGCCTAAAGAGACCCAGTACTTC. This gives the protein CASSPATGPKETQYF.

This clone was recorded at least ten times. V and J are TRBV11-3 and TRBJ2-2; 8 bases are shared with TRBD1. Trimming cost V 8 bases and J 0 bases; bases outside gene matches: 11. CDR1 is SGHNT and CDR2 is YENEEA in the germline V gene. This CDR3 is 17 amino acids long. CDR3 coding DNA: TGTGCCAGCGGGCAAGATGGGGACAGGCCGAACACCGGGGAGCTGTTTTTT. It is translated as CASGQDGDRPNTGELFF. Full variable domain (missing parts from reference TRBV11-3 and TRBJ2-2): EAGVVQSPRYKIIEKKQPVAFWCNPISGHNTLYWYLQNLGQGPELLIRYENEEAVDDSQLPKDRFSAERLKGVDSTLKIQPAELGDSAVYLCASGQDGDRPNTGELFFGEGSRLTVL.